The present T cell receptor (beta chain) was sequenced within a study of blood T cell repertoires in COVID-19. Study-wide context: Sites in the United States, Italy and Spain provided acute and convalescent COVID-19 samples.

Germline values: CDR1 LNHNV, CDR2 YYDKDF (reference sequence). V shed 5 bases, J shed 4 bases, and the junction held 9 bases outside the gene matches. The CDR3 contains 16 residues. The assay was immunoSEQ multiplex PCR, and TCRdb's table has in-frame clones only and misses some. The data contain nearly 300,000 clones, roughly 90% of them seen just once; the ten biggest clones take up roughly 2.9%. Participants' reported clinical history set cohort assignment. The genes are TRBV15 and TRBJ1-5, with 9 bases matching TRBD1. This sequence was found in a woman aged 45-65 years who had been exposed to COVID-19. Material: PBMCs or T cells enriched from blood (not recorded which). DNA of the CDR3: TGTGCCACCAGCCCCGTGGCGGGACAGGGTAATCAGCCCCAGCATTTT. Protein: CATSPVAGQGNQPQHF.